This TCR beta chain was found in a study of T cells expressing NK-cell markers. The CDR3 covers 13 residues. TCRdb reprocessed the 5' RACE reads, with one entry per CDR3 protein and no DNA. Its table records approximately 150,000 distinct CDR3 sequences. This TCR came from a man aged 18 to 30 in good health. The chain couples TRBV12-3 or TRBV12-4 to TRBJ1-5. Sequencing was performed on blood T cells: a sorted CD56 or NKG2C T cell subset, CD4+ or CD8+ T cells, or bulk PBMC T cells (not recorded which). The CDR3: CASRPLGPQPQHF.